The 4 T cell receptor beta chains below come from one sample, sequenced in a study of identifying expanded T cells in peripheral blood. The repertoire was sequenced with immunoSEQ multiplex PCR; TCRdb's copy has only in-frame clones and lacks some. The table records about 91,000 clones, 88% of them present only once. Sample: blood. These receptors were obtained from a person aged 18-69 years in good health.

The table lists this clone with a few counts. The rearrangement joins TRBV6-5 to TRBJ1-2; 8 nucleotides line up with TRBD1. This CDR3 spans 13 amino acids. Germline values: CDR1 MNHEY, CDR2 SVGAGI. J lost 10 bases, V lost 6 bases, and 10 bases had no gene match. The CDR3 nucleotides are TGTGCCAGCAGCGCCCCCGGGACAGGATACTACACCTTC. Protein sequence: CASSAPGTGYYTF.

The V gene is TRBV7-9, the J gene TRBJ2-7, with D tentatively TRBD1 (5 bases). The CDR3 is made up of 15 amino acids. In germline, CDR1 is SEHNR, CDR2 FQNEAQ (reference sequence). The V gene lost 3 bases and the J gene lost 0 bases, with 12 bases spanning the gap. CDR3 region: CASSLDHRSSYEQYF. DNA for the CDR3: TGTGCCAGCAGCTTGGATCACAGGAGCTCCTACGAGCAGTACTTC.

The V gene is TRBV7-9, the J gene TRBJ2-1; 14 nucleotides agree with TRBD2. CDR3 length: 16 residues. The J segment lost 10 bases and the V segment lost 5 bases, leaving 10 bases of the junction unmatched. Germline CDR1 SEHNR, CDR2 FQNEAQ (reference sequence). The CDR3 sequence is CASSAPGLAGAKEQFF. In DNA, the CDR3 is TGTGCCAGCAGCGCCCCGGGACTAGCGGGGGCGAAGGAGCAGTTCTTC.

This clone was counted only a few times. The chain carries TRBV6-4 and TRBJ2-6, with D possibly being TRBD2 (6 bases). Trimming stripped 3 bases from V and 1 base from J, with 10 bases between. The CDR3 runs to 16 residues. Germline V gene data show CDR1 as MRHNA and CDR2 as SNTAGT. CDR3 DNA: TGTGCCAGCAGTGAAGAGGCGGGGTCTGGGGCCAACGTCCTGACTTTC. This translates into CASSEEAGSGANVLTF.